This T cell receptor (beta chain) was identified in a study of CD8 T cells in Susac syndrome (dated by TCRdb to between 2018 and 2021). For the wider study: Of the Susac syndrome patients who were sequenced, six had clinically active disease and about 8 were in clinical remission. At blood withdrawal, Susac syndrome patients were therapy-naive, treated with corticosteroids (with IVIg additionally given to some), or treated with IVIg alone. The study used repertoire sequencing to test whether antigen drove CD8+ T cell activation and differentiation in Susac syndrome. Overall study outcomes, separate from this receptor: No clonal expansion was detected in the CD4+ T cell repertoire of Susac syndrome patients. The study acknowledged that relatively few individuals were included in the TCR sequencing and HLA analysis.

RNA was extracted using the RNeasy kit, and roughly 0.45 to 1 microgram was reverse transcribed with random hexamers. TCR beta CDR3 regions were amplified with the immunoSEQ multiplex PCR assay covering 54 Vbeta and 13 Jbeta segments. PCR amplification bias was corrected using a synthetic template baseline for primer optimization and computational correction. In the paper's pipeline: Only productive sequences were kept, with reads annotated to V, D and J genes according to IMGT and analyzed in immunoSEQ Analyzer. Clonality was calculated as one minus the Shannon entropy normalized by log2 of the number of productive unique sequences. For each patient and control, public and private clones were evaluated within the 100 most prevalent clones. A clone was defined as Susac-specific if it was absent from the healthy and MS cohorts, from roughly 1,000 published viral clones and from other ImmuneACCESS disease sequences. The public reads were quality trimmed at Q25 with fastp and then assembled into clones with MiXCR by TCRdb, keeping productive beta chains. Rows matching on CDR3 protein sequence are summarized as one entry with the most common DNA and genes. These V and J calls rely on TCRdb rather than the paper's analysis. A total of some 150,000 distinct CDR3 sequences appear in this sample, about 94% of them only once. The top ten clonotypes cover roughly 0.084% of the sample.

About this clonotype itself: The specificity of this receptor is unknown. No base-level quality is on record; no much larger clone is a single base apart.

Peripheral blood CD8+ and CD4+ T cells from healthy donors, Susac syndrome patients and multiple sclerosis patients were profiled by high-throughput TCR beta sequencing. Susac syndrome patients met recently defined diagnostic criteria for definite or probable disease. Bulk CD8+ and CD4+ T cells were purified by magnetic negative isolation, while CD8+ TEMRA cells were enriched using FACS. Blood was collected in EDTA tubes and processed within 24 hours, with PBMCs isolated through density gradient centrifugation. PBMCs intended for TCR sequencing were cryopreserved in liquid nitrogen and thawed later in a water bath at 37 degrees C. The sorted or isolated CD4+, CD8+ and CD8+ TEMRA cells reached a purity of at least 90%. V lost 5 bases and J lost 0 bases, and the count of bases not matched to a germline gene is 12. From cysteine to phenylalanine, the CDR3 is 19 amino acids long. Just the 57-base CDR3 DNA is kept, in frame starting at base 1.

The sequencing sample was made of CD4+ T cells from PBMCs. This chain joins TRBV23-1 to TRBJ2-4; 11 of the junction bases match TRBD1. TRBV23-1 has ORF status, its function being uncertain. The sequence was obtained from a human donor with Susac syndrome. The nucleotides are TGCGCCAGCAGTTATCCGGGACAGGGGGGAACCTTAGCCAAAAACATTCAGTACTTC. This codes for CASSYPGQGGTLAKNIQYF.